These T cell receptor beta chains were read from a single sample in a study of T cells after yellow fever vaccination. Using its own MiXCR run on the 5' RACE reads, TCRdb lists one record per CDR3 protein. The data show hundreds of thousands of distinct CDR3 sequences, with roughly 14% seen just once and 11% to 15% held by the top ten. The specimen was PBMCs, collected on the day of the yellow fever booster vaccination. These receptors originate from a man aged 25 to 40 who received the YFV17D yellow fever vaccine. Both conserved end residues are part of each CDR3. The D gene is left open where the match is weak. Clone size is not always given. Where it is, it says once, few, many or a class for expanded clones.

j_call: TRBJ2-1
v_call: TRBV20-1
clone_size: few
d_call: TRBD1
cdr3_aa: CSAVHRGHKLNEQFF
cdr3_nt: TGCAGTGCTGTTCACAGGGGGCACAAACTCAATGAGCAGTTCTTC

j_call: TRBJ2-7
v_call: TRBV20-1
clone_size: once
d_call: -
cdr3_aa: CSASPRRNDEQYF
cdr3_nt: TGCAGTGCTAGCCCGAGGAGGAACGACGAGCAGTACTTC

j_call: TRBJ2-7
v_call: TRBV10-3
clone_size: few
d_call: TRBD2
cdr3_aa: CATGTSFYEQYF
cdr3_nt: TGTGCCACTGGGACTAGCTTCTACGAGCAGTACTTC

j_call: TRBJ2-3
v_call: TRBV14
clone_size: few
d_call: -
cdr3_aa: CASSASFVGTGTDTQYF
cdr3_nt: TGTGCCAGCAGCGCCTCTTTCGTAGGGACCGGCACAGATACGCAGTATTTT

j_call: TRBJ1-2
v_call: TRBV28
clone_size: few
d_call: -
cdr3_aa: CASLRQDEGGYTF
cdr3_nt: TGTGCCAGCCTTAGACAGGACGAGGGTGGCTACACCTTC

j_call: TRBJ1-6
v_call: TRBV6-1
clone_size: few
d_call: TRBD1
cdr3_aa: CASSAIDRANSPLHF
cdr3_nt: TGTGCCAGCAGTGCAATCGACAGGGCTAATTCACCCCTCCACTTT

j_call: TRBJ1-3
v_call: TRBV11-2
clone_size: -
d_call: -
cdr3_aa: CASSRTISGNTIYF
cdr3_nt: TGTGCCAGCAGCAGGACAATTTCTGGAAACACCATATATTTT

j_call: TRBJ1-1
v_call: TRBV12-3/TRBV12-4
clone_size: -
d_call: TRBD1
cdr3_aa: CASSWGGGSTEAFF
cdr3_nt: TGTGCCAGCAGTTGGGGAGGGGGCTCCACTGAAGCTTTCTTT

j_call: TRBJ2-7
v_call: TRBV4-3
clone_size: few
d_call: TRBD1
cdr3_aa: CASSQEVSGGASSLTF
cdr3_nt: TGCGCCAGCAGCCAAGAGGTGTCAGGGGGCGCGAGTTCCCTCACGTTC

j_call: TRBJ2-1
v_call: TRBV7-2
clone_size: many
d_call: -
cdr3_aa: CASSLQNGYNEQFF
cdr3_nt: TGTGCCAGCAGCTTGCAGAACGGATACAATGAGCAGTTCTTC

j_call: TRBJ2-5
v_call: TRBV20-1
clone_size: -
d_call: TRBD1
cdr3_aa: CSARKTGGRETQYF
cdr3_nt: TGCAGTGCTAGGAAAACAGGGGGCAGAGAGACCCAGTACTTC

j_call: TRBJ1-4
v_call: TRBV5-1
clone_size: few
d_call: TRBD1
cdr3_aa: CASSHDRGEKLFF
cdr3_nt: TGCGCCAGCAGCCACGACAGGGGTGAAAAACTGTTTTTT

j_call: TRBJ2-1
v_call: TRBV6-2/TRBV6-3
clone_size: few
d_call: -
cdr3_aa: CASARDGLGNEQFF
cdr3_nt: TGTGCCAGCGCGCGGGACGGGCTAGGCAATGAGCAGTTCTTC

j_call: TRBJ2-5
v_call: TRBV25-1
clone_size: -
d_call: TRBD1
cdr3_aa: CASSSQGIVETQYF
cdr3_nt: TGTGCCAGCAGTTCACAGGGGATCGTCGAGACCCAGTACTTC

j_call: TRBJ2-7
v_call: TRBV20-1
clone_size: few
d_call: TRBD2
cdr3_aa: CSALLGTSGRNYEQYF
cdr3_nt: TGCAGTGCCCTACTCGGGACTAGCGGGAGAAACTACGAGCAGTACTTC

j_call: TRBJ2-3
v_call: TRBV5-1
clone_size: few
d_call: -
cdr3_aa: CASSSGHETDTQYF
cdr3_nt: TGCGCCAGCAGCTCTGGACACGAAACAGATACGCAGTATTTT

j_call: TRBJ2-3
v_call: TRBV6-5
clone_size: few
d_call: TRBD2
cdr3_aa: CASSYIAGPTDTQYF
cdr3_nt: TGTGCCAGCAGTTACATAGCGGGACCCACAGATACGCAGTATTTT

j_call: TRBJ2-4
v_call: TRBV9
clone_size: -
d_call: TRBD2
cdr3_aa: CASNSGGSKNIQYF
cdr3_nt: TGTGCCAGCAACTCGGGAGGGTCCAAAAACATTCAGTACTTC

j_call: TRBJ2-7
v_call: TRBV21-1
clone_size: -
d_call: -
cdr3_aa: CAARGGSYEQYF
cdr3_nt: TGTGCCGCTCGCGGGGGCTCCTACGAGCAGTACTTC

j_call: TRBJ2-1
v_call: TRBV20-1
clone_size: many
d_call: -
cdr3_aa: CSAKKGAISNEQFF
cdr3_nt: TGCAGTGCAAAGAAAGGGGCGATTTCCAATGAGCAGTTCTTC

j_call: TRBJ1-4
v_call: TRBV7-9
clone_size: once
d_call: -
cdr3_aa: CASSPRAEATNEKLFF
cdr3_nt: TGTGCCAGCAGCCCCCGGGCCGAAGCAACTAATGAAAAACTGTTTTTT